Described below is a single T cell receptor beta chain sequence and its context. It was with 60 Vbeta and 13 Jbeta primers that the PCR ran. Profiling relied on immunoSEQ multiplex PCR, and the TCRdb table lists in-frame clones only, not all of them. The table records about 130,000 clones, approximately 79% of them present only once. The CDR3 runs to 16 residues. The germline gives CDR1 MNHNY, CDR2 SVGAGI (reference sequence). V trimming: 4 bases; J trimming: 4 bases; junction bases outside the gene matches: 5. This entry belongs to a study of cytomegalovirus exposure and HLA in healthy donors. About the research overall: A data release that came early held approximately 85 million unique TCRs from HLA-typed donors.

The source is a male donor in good health and CMV-seronegative. The rearrangement links TRBV6-6 to TRBJ2-1; TRBD2 matches at 12 bases. The material sequenced was PBMCs. CDR3 nucleotide sequence: TGTGCCAGCAGTTCCGGACTAGCGGGGATTTACAATGAGCAGTTCTTC. Encoded protein: CASSSGLAGIYNEQFF.